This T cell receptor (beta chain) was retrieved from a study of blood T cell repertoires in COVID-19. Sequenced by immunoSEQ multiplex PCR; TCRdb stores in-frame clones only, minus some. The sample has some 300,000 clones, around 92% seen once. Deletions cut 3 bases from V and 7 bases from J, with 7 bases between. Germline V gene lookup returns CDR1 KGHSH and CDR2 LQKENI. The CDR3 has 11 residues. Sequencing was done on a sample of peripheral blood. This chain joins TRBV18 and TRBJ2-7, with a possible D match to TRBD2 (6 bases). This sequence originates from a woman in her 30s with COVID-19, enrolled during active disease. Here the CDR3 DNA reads TGTGCCAGCTCACCCGCGGGAGAGCAGTACTTC. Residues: CASSPAGEQYF.